What follows are 18 T cell receptor beta chains derived from one specimen sequenced in a study of chemoradiotherapy in HPV16-positive cancers. Produced via immunoSEQ multiplex PCR; TCRdb's table is partial and in-frame only. The repertoire has 1,500 to 2,500 clones, approximately 81% of them found once; the top ten carry less than 10%. The source material was tumor tissue, sampled from a patient who underwent chemoradiotherapy. Receptors were obtained from a human donor with HPV-associated anogenital cancer.

The chain combines TRBV30 with TRBJ2-5, with D perhaps TRBD2 (5 bases). Germline values: CDR1 GTSNPN, CDR2 SVGIG (reference sequence). V lost 0 bases, J lost 11 bases, and 13 bases lay in between. The CDR3 spans 12 residues. The CDR3 reads CAWSVAGLGQYF. DNA for the CDR3: TGTGCCTGGAGTGTGGCAGGACTGGGGCAGTACTTC. The variable domain in full, completed from reference TRBV30 and TRBJ2-5, reads SQTIHQWPATLVQPVGSPLSLECTVEGTSNPNLYWYRQAAGRGLQLLFYSVGIGQISSEVPQNLSASRPQDRQFILSSKKLLLSDSGFYLCAWSVAGLGQYFGPGTRLLVL.

J is TRBJ2-5 and V is TRBV27; 11 bases fit TRBD1. CDR3 length: 15 amino acids. V gave up 5 bases and J gave up 5 bases; unmatched junction bases: 7. CDR1 MNHEY and CDR2 SMNVEV come from the germline V gene (reference sequence). CDR3 sequence: CASSKGQGGSETQYF. In DNA, the CDR3 is TGTGCCAGCAGTAAGGGACAGGGGGGATCGGAGACCCAGTACTTC.

V usage is TRBV6-4 and J usage is TRBJ2-1, with 14 bases identical to TRBD2. V dropped 5 bases and J dropped 7; count of bases not matched to a gene: 4. CDR1 and CDR2 from the germline V gene are MRHNA and SNTAGT. CDR3 length: 15 residues. Here the CDR3 reads CASSPGLAGVNEQFF. Written as DNA, the CDR3 is TGTGCCAGCAGTCCGGGACTAGCGGGAGTGAATGAGCAGTTCTTC.

The chain carries TRBV4-2 and TRBJ1-5; D remains ambiguous. Germline V gene sequence: CDR1 LGHNA, CDR2 YNFKEQ. Trimming removed 7 bases from V and 4 bases from J, with 17 bases in between. The CDR3 is made up of 15 amino acids. In nucleotides, the CDR3 is TGTGCCAGCAAGCCGAGCCTGAACACGAATCAGCCCCAGCATTTT. Translation: CASKPSLNTNQPQHF.

The chain uses TRBV7-8 and TRBJ2-3, with 13 bases identical to TRBD2. The V gene's germline CDR1 is SGHVS and CDR2 FQNEAQ. With V trimmed by 5 bases and J by 5 bases, 7 bases remained unmatched. The CDR3 spans 16 residues. The CDR3 loop reads CASSPDGLAGEDTQYF. The CDR3 coding sequence is TGTGCCAGCAGCCCCGACGGACTAGCGGGAGAAGATACGCAGTATTTT.

The J gene is TRBJ1-2, the V gene TRBV18, with a weak D call TRBD1 (5 bases). CDR1 is KGHSH, CDR2 LQKENI, per germline. Trimming stripped 3 bases from V and 4 bases from J, with 12 bases between. The CDR3 totals 14 residues. The CDR3, as DNA: TGTGCCAGCTCACCGGGGGACCGCGGCTATGGCTACACCTTC. As protein: CASSPGDRGYGYTF.

The CDR3 protein is CASSHGQSMGEKLFF. The CDR3 region has the DNA TGTGCCAGCAGTCACGGACAGTCGATGGGGGAAAAACTGTTTTTT. The rearrangement links TRBV2 to TRBJ1-4; a weak D match, TRBD1 (6 bases). V was pared by 5 bases and J by 8 bases, with 18 bases between. This CDR3 spans 15 amino acids. Germline V gene sequence: CDR1 SNHLY, CDR2 FYNNEI.

This clone was seen a single time. The chain recombines TRBV29-1 with TRBJ1-4; a weak D match, TRBD1 (6 bases). V was shortened by 2 bases and J by 4 bases, with 8 bases between the two germline ends. There are 13 residues in the CDR3. Germline CDR1 reads SQVTM; CDR2 reads ANQGSEA. The DNA for the CDR3 is TGCAGCGTTGAAACAGGGAGTAATGAAAAACTGTTTTTT. It yields the protein CSVETGSNEKLFF.

The chain links TRBV27 to TRBJ2-7; D possibly matches TRBD1 or TRBD2 (5 bases each). The CDR3 has 14 residues. Germline CDR1 is MNHEY and CDR2 is SMNVEV (reference sequence). The V end was cut by 3 bases, the J end by 2 bases, with 11 bases between. The chain's CDR3 is CASSLGVEPYEQYF. CDR3 bases: TGTGCCAGCAGTTTGGGGGTCGAGCCCTACGAGCAGTACTTC.

V gene TRBV5-1 combines with J gene TRBJ1-2; the D is unclear. Trimming took off 7 bases at V and 1 base at J, with 5 bases between the two ends. CDR3 length: 11 amino acids. Per germline, CDR1 SGHRS and CDR2 YFSETQ. As DNA, the CDR3 is TGCGCCAGCCGACTTAACTATGGCTACACCTTC. Its translation: CASRLNYGYTF.

This chain connects TRBV11-3 to TRBJ2-5, with D perhaps matching TRBD1 (6 bases). V was clipped by 3 bases and J by 0 bases, with 8 bases between them. There are 14 residues in the CDR3. CDR1 is SGHNT and CDR2 is YENEEA in the germline V gene. The chain's CDR3 is CASSLQGYQETQYF. CDR3 coding DNA: TGTGCCAGCAGCTTGCAGGGGTACCAAGAGACCCAGTACTTC.

The V call is TRBV12-5, the J call TRBJ1-4, with D unresolved. The CDR3 length is 14 residues. Germline CDR1 is LGHNT and CDR2 is FRNRAP. V was clipped by 1 base and J by 7 bases, with 10 bases between them. The CDR3 loop is CASGLGADGEKLFF. The DNA of the CDR3 is TGTGCTAGTGGTTTGGGTGCAGACGGTGAAAAACTGTTTTTT.

The chain is built from TRBV30 and TRBJ1-2, with a possible D match to TRBD1 (5 bases). The CDR3 is 12 amino acids. The ends were cut back, 2 bases at V and 5 bases at J, with 9 bases in the middle. Germline CDR1 is GTSNPN and CDR2 is SVGIG (reference sequence). Here the CDR3 reads CAWSLGGYGYTF. The CDR3 nucleotides read TGTGCCTGGAGTCTCGGGGGGTATGGCTACACCTTC.

The chain carries TRBV7-6 and TRBJ2-3; D may be TRBD1 (6 bases). The V gene lost 5 bases and the J gene lost 6 bases, with 21 bases spanning the gap. Germline loops: CDR1 SGHVS, CDR2 FNYEAQ. The CDR3 spans 16 residues. The CDR3 nucleotides are TGTGCCAGCAGCCCCTCGAGAGGGGGTTTCGTTGATACGCAGTATTTT. This codes for CASSPSRGGFVDTQYF.

This clone has only one observation. The chain carries TRBV7-9 and TRBJ1-6, with TRBD1 identical over 8 bases. This CDR3 is 14 amino acids long. The germline V gene encodes CDR1 SEHNR and CDR2 FQNEAQ (reference sequence). Trimming at V came to 5 bases and at J to 7 bases, leaving 4 bases not matched to a gene. The DNA for the CDR3 is TGTGCCAGCAGCGTGGGACAGGCGAATTCACCCCTCCACTTT. Encoded protein: CASSVGQANSPLHF.

The V gene is TRBV5-5, the J gene TRBJ2-2, with 9 nucleotides matching TRBD2. CDR3 length equals 15 residues. The V segment lost 4 bases and the J segment 4 bases; nucleotides outside the gene matches: 5. Germline values: CDR1 SGHKS, CDR2 YYEKEE (reference sequence). CDR3 in amino acids: CASSVALAGTGELFF. The CDR3 DNA reads TGTGCCAGCAGCGTGGCACTAGCGGGCACCGGGGAGCTGTTTTTT.

This rearrangement joins TRBV19 to TRBJ2-7; 7 nucleotides line up with TRBD2. The junction had 10 bases not matched to a gene; V was cut back by 10 bases and J by 1 base. There are 14 residues in the CDR3. The germline CDR1 and CDR2 sequences are LNHDA and SQIVND (reference sequence). The CDR3 spells CATRDGLGSYEQYF. CDR3 DNA: TGTGCCACCCGAGACGGACTAGGGTCCTACGAGCAGTACTTC.

This clone was detected once. The rearrangement uses TRBV6-5 and TRBJ1-5; 7 nucleotides line up with TRBD1. Germline V gene lookup returns CDR1 MNHEY and CDR2 SVGAGI. V lost 0 bases to trimming and J lost 2 bases; unmatched junction nucleotides: 4. The CDR3 consists of 16 residues. The CDR3 DNA sequence: TGTGCCAGCAGTTACTCCCGGACAGGCCGCAATCAGCCCCAGCATTTT. This translates into CASSYSRTGRNQPQHF.